This T cell receptor beta chain was identified in a study of blood T cell repertoires in COVID-19. Germline lookup yields CDR1 SGHVS and CDR2 FQNEAQ. The CDR3 consists of 16 residues. V was pared by 5 bases and J by 0 bases, with 11 bases between. In the study's own analysis: Reference gene primer amplification gave estimated nucleated cell counts. The table came from immunoSEQ multiplex PCR; TCRdb's copy has only in-frame clones and leaves some out. V and J calls and clone size come straight from that table; D and trimming were deduced from the DNA. The sample records hundreds of thousands of clones, about nine tenths being singletons.

This clonotype was obtained from a woman in her 30s with acute COVID-19. J is TRBJ1-6 and V is TRBV7-8; D is unresolved. Input material: PBMCs or T cells enriched from blood (not recorded which). CDR3 nucleotides: TGTGCCAGCAGCCCCCGTCCGAGCTCCTATAATTCACCCCTCCACTTT. Amino acid sequence: CASSPRPSSYNSPLHF.